The source of this TCR beta chain is a study of cytotoxic CD8 clonotypes in ibrutinib-treated CLL. Measured with immunoSEQ multiplex PCR; TCRdb has only the in-frame clones, and not every one. This table holds some 120,000 clones, under 70% found once. This clone was detected only a few times. This CDR3 spans 16 amino acids. The germline V gene has CDR1 MDHEN and CDR2 SYDVKM. With 5 bases removed from V and 1 base from J, the gap between germline ends came to 15 bases. Sequenced material: PBMCs, taken after 24 months of ibrutinib treatment. V and J are TRBV28 and TRBJ1-3, with D possibly TRBD1 on 6 matching bases. This clonotype was sampled from a human donor with chronic lymphocytic leukemia. The DNA for the CDR3 is TGTGCCAGCAGTCTGCCCTTCGGGACATCTGGAAACACCATATATTTT. It translates to CASSLPFGTSGNTIYF. Filled out from reference TRBV28 and TRBJ1-3, the complete variable domain reads DVKVTQSSRYLVKRTGEKVFLECVQDMDHENMFWYRQDPGLGLRLIYFSYDVKMKEKGDIPEGYSVSREKKERFSLILESASTNQTSMYLCASSLPFGTSGNTIYFGEGSWLTVV.